This TCR beta chain was observed in a study of T cell responses to AZD1222 COVID-19 vaccine. Study-wide context: The study pooled second doses at about 4 or about 12 weeks.

TCRdb's copy holds only in-frame clones and misses some; the assay was immunoSEQ multiplex PCR. The table has over 100,000 clones, over 75% seen once. Per germline, CDR1 GTSNPN and CDR2 SVGIG (reference sequence). The V gene lost 3 bases and the J gene lost 4 bases, with 18 bases spanning the gap. The CDR3 contains 15 residues. The chain combines TRBV30 with TRBJ2-5; D possibly corresponds to TRBD2 (5 bases). The source is an adult in good health. Material: peripheral blood, obtained on day 0 of AZD1222 vaccination. DNA for the CDR3: TGTGCCTGGAGCCCCCGACCGGGGTGGGGAGAGACCCAGTACTTC. Protein product: CAWSPRPGWGETQYF. The full variable domain, rest sourced from reference TRBV30 and TRBJ2-5, is SQTIHQWPATLVQPVGSPLSLECTVEGTSNPNLYWYRQAAGRGLQLLFYSVGIGQISSEVPQNLSASRPQDRQFILSSKKLLLSDSGFYLCAWSPRPGWGETQYFGPGTRLLVL.